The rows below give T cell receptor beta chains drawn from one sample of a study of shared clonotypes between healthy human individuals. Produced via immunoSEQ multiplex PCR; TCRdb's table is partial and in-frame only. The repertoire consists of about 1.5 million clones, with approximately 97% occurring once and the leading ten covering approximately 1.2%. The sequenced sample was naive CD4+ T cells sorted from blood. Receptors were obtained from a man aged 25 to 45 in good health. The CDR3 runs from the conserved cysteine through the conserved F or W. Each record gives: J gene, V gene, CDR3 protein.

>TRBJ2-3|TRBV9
CASSARPAGASTDTQYF
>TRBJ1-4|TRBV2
CASTGEPEKLFF
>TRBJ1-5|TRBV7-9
CASSLSTGPQHF
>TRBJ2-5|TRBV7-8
CASSLGPGAQYF
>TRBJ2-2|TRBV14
CASSPLLDRSTGELFF
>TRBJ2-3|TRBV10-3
CAISEGLLTDTQYF
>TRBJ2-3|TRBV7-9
CASSSPNDRTDTQYF
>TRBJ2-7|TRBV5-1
CASALDRGLYEQYF
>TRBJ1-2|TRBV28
CASSLSGDNYGYTF
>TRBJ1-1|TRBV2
CASTGETNTEAFF
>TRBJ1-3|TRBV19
CASSSRALSGNTIYF
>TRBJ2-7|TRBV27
CASSLNGLRYEQYF
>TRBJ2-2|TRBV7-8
CASSLRLGQNTGELFF
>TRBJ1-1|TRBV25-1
CASSDRGTGAFF
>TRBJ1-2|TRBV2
CASSEQGLFNYGYTF
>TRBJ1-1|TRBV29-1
CSVVFGLTEAFF
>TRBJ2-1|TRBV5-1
CASIEGPGDNEQFF
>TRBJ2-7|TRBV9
CASSVGTGSSYEQYF
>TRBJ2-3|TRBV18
CASSPTLTDTQYF
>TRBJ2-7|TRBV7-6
CASSLAGRDSSYEQYF